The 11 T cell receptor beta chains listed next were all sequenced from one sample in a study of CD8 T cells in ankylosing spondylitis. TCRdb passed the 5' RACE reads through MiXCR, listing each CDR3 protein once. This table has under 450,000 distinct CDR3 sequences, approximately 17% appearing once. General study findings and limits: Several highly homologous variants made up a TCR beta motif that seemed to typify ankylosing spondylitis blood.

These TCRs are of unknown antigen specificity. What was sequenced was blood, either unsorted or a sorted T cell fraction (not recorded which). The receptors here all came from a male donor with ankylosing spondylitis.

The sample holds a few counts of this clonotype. The CDR3 DNA sequence: TGCGCCAGCAGCTTGGTCAGCGGGCGCGGGAATGAGCAGTTCTTC. Amino acids: CASSLVSGRGNEQFF. The chain joins TRBV5-1 to TRBJ2-1, with D possibly matching TRBD2 (6 bases). The CDR3 contains 15 residues. The V gene's germline CDR1 is SGHRS and CDR2 YFSETQ. The V and J ends lost 0 bases and 7 bases respectively, with 14 bases between them.

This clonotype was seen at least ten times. DNA for the CDR3: TGTGCCATCAGTGCGCGACAGGGTGACAATGAGCAGTTCTTC. The encoded protein is CAISARQGDNEQFF. This chain connects TRBV10-3 to TRBJ2-1, with TRBD1 matching over 7 bases. CDR3 length equals 14 residues. Germline V gene sequence: CDR1 ENHRY, CDR2 SYGVKD. J lost 5 bases, V lost 4 bases, and 5 bases had no gene match.

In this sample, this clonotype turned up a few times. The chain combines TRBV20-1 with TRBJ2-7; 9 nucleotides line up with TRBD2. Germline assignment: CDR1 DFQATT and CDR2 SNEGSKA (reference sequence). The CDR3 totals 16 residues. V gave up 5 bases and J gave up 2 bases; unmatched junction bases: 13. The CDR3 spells CSAPLLRGGGAYEQYF. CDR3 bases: TGCAGTGCTCCCCTCCTTCGGGGCGGGGGGGCCTACGAGCAGTACTTC.

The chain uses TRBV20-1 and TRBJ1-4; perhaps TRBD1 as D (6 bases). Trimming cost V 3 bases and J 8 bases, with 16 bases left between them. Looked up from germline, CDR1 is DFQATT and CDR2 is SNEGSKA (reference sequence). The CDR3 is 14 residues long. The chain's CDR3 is CSARVTGNQEKLFF. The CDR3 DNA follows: TGCAGTGCTAGGGTCACAGGGAATCAGGAAAAACTGTTTTTT.

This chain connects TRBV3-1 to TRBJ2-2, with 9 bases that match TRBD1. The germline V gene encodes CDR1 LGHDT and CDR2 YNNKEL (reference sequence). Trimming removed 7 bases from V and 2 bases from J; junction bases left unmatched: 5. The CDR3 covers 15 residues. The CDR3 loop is CASNDRGRNTGELFF. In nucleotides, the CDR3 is TGTGCCAGCAACGACAGGGGGAGAAACACCGGGGAGCTGTTTTTT.

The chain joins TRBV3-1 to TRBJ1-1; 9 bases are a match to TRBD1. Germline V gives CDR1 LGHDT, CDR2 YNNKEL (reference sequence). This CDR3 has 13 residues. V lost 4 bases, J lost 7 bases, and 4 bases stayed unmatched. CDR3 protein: CASSLGQGNEAFF. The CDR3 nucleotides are TGTGCCAGCAGCCTTGGACAGGGGAATGAAGCTTTCTTT.

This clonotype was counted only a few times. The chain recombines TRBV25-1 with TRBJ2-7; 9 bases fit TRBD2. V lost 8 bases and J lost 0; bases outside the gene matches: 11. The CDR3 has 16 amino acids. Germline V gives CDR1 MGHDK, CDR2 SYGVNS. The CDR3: CASAAGGRASSYEQYF. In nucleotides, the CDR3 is TGTGCCAGCGCTGCCGGCGGGAGGGCCAGCTCCTACGAGCAGTACTTC.

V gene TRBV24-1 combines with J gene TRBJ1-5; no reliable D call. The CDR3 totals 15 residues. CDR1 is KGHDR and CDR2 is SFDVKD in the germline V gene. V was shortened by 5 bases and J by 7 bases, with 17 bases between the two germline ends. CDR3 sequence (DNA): TGTGCCACCAGTGGTTGTGAGCTCACGAGGCAGCCCCAGCATTTT. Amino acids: CATSGCELTRQPQHF.

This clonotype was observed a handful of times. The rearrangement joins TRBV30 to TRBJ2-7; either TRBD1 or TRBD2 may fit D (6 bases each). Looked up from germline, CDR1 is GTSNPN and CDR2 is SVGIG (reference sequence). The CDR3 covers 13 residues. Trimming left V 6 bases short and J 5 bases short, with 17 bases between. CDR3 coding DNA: TGTGCCTGCACCCCACGGGGGCGCCACGAGCAGTACTTC. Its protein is CACTPRGRHEQYF.

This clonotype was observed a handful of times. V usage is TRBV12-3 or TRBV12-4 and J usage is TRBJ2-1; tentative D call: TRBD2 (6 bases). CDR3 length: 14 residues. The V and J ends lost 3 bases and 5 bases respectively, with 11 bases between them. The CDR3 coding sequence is TGTGCCAGCAGTTTGGGAGGTCGGGACAATGAGCAGTTCTTC. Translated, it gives CASSLGGRDNEQFF.

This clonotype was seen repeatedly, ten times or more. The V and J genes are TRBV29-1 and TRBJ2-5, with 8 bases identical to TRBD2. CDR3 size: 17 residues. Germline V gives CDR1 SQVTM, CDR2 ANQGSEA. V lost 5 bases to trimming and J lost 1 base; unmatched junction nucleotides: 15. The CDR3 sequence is CSVRTPTGTRVQETQYF. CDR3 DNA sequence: TGCAGCGTTCGCACCCCAACCGGGACTAGAGTCCAAGAGACCCAGTACTTC.